Listed below are T cell receptor beta chains from one sample, sequenced in a study of brain T cells in children with intractable seizures. Profiled with immunoSEQ multiplex PCR; TCRdb holds only in-frame clones, not every one. Of roughly 120,000 clones in the sample, approximately 94% are singletons; the top ten hold about 4%. The sequencing used peripheral blood, collected at surgery. The receptor set was obtained from a boy under two years old with hemimegalencephaly and intractable seizures. Both conserved end residues are part of each CDR3.

TRBV7-2,CASSLGSAWDIAKNIQYF
TRBV19,CASSVLAGVGSEQYF
TRBV9,CASSVGPAGSGGELFF
TRBV10-1,CASSAGTANTEAFF
TRBV29-1,CSVEERVGYTF
TRBV7-9,CASSSGTAGTYEQYF
TRBV2,CASSEASADGEQYF
TRBV28,CASTNQGKDTGELFF
TRBV28,CASSLAGSEQFF
TRBV2,CASSEVGLGTEAFF
TRBV12-1,CASSFGRRGGYGYTF
TRBV15,CATSSRRGSYNSPLHF
TRBV3-1/TRBV3-2,CASSQDPLSSYNSPLHF
TRBV27,CASSPTSGSYEQYF
TRBV5-1,CASSLASGRAYEQYF
TRBV10-2,CASSEPGPLWETQYF
TRBV11-3,CASSLESGGAYEQYF
TRBV7-9,CASSSPGGRYNSPLHF
TRBV30,CAWSGNGQNTEAFF
TRBV5-1,CASSLGRDNEQFF
TRBV27,CASSLVTGHQPQHF
TRBV13,CASSSRTSGSNTGELFF
TRBV5-6,CASSRGFVNTEAFF
TRBV5-6,CASSSLAVSLTDTQYF
TRBV10-2,CASSEPGGGETQYF
TRBV9,CASSVWAFDEQYF
TRBV6-5,CASTSGTGEGQPQHF
TRBV28,CASTRGTDTQYF
TRBV19,CASSIAIAGAAYEQYF
TRBV7-9,CASSLLYEQFF
TRBV7-2,CASSLVRYEQYF
TRBV6-2/TRBV6-3,CASSYPRTGLNTGELFF
TRBV28,CASSFLRQRDYGYTF
TRBV15,CATSRVKETQYF
TRBV28,CASSLWRNRKETQYF
TRBV27,CASSRGAGYEQYF
TRBV10-3,CAISDYNEQFF